These T cell receptor beta chains were read from a single sample in a study of blood T cell repertoires in COVID-19. The repertoire was sequenced with immunoSEQ multiplex PCR; TCRdb's copy has only in-frame clones and lacks some. The sample lists more than 150,000 clones, approximately 80% occurring once. The sequenced sample consisted of peripheral blood. These receptors originate from a human donor in a cohort sampled during active COVID-19. Both conserved end residues are trimmed from each CDR3. The D gene is left open where the match is weak.

j_call: TRBJ1-1; d_call: -; v_call: TRBV27; cdr3_aa: ASSLAERPNTEAF
j_call: TRBJ1-4; d_call: TRBD1; v_call: TRBV7-9; cdr3_aa: ASSRISTGALF
j_call: TRBJ2-5; d_call: TRBD1; v_call: TRBV5-1; cdr3_aa: ASSVQGSQETQY
j_call: TRBJ2-6; d_call: TRBD1; v_call: TRBV4-1; cdr3_aa: ASSFRGQGSGANVLT
j_call: TRBJ1-6; d_call: -; v_call: TRBV6-6; cdr3_aa: ASSPGPAGSPLH
j_call: TRBJ2-1; d_call: -; v_call: TRBV9; cdr3_aa: ASSVAPGGGNEQF
j_call: TRBJ1-3; d_call: TRBD1; v_call: TRBV13; cdr3_aa: ASSFQGGRNTIY
j_call: TRBJ1-1; d_call: -; v_call: TRBV12-3/TRBV12-4; cdr3_aa: ASTSGVREAF
j_call: TRBJ2-3; d_call: TRBD2; v_call: TRBV7-2; cdr3_aa: ASSLVWSSGSTDTQY
j_call: TRBJ1-3; d_call: -; v_call: TRBV7-6; cdr3_aa: ASSPWTAGNTIY
j_call: TRBJ1-3; d_call: -; v_call: TRBV6-6; cdr3_aa: AGRSGGNTIY
j_call: TRBJ2-3; d_call: TRBD2; v_call: TRBV3-1/TRBV3-2; cdr3_aa: ASSHSSSGGNTDTQY
j_call: TRBJ2-6; d_call: TRBD1; v_call: TRBV3-1/TRBV3-2; cdr3_aa: ASSQTGTGVSGANVLT
j_call: TRBJ2-1; d_call: TRBD1; v_call: TRBV15; cdr3_aa: ATSRYGGTGTYNEQF
j_call: TRBJ2-3; d_call: TRBD2; v_call: TRBV9; cdr3_aa: ASSTRTSGPTDTQY
j_call: TRBJ2-5; d_call: TRBD1; v_call: TRBV18; cdr3_aa: ASSPWDSQETQY
j_call: TRBJ1-3; d_call: -; v_call: TRBV10-1; cdr3_aa: ASTGLTGNTIY
j_call: TRBJ1-2; d_call: TRBD1; v_call: TRBV11-2; cdr3_aa: ASSVGTGSGYT
j_call: TRBJ2-4; d_call: TRBD2; v_call: TRBV5-5; cdr3_aa: ASSFYGGTLAKNIQY